This entry lists 32 T cell receptor beta chains sequenced from one sample in a study of blood T cells in healthy people across ages. The use of a sample-barcoded 5' primer and a J-beta primer mix characterized a second PCR of about 6 to 12 cycles. TCRdb independently ran MiXCR on the 5' RACE reads; one entry per CDR3 protein. The sample consists of around 1,600,000 distinct CDR3 sequences, around 40% of them appearing once. Specimen: blood. The receptor set was obtained from a woman aged 18-29 years in good health.

The chain joins TRBV12-3 or TRBV12-4 to TRBJ2-5; D might be TRBD1 or TRBD2, each matching 5 bases. The V end was cut by 5 bases, the J end by 4 bases, with 11 bases between. The CDR3 runs 13 residues. The CDR3 DNA reads as TGTGCCAGCAGTAATCGGGACCGAGAGACCCAGTACTTC. It encodes CASSNRDRETQYF.

J is TRBJ2-1 and V is TRBV24-1; 7 nucleotides match TRBD2. This CDR3 has 16 residues. CDR1 and CDR2 (germline): KGHDR, SFDVKD. The ends lost 12 bases at V and 0 bases at J; junction bases unmatched: 13. CDR3 in amino acids: CAAAKAGTNSYNEQFF. CDR3 nucleotides: TGTGCCGCCGCGAAGGCCGGGACTAACTCCTACAATGAGCAGTTCTTC.

Concerning this clonotype: A read error may produce the germline difference seen at one junction end. The V and J genes are TRBV7-9 and TRBJ1-6; D is possibly TRBD1 (6 bases). The germline CDR1 and CDR2 sequences are SEHNR and FQNEAQ (reference sequence). The CDR3 is 15 amino acids. CDR3 sequence: CTSSLKGGYSSPLHF. The CDR3 DNA is TGTACCAGCAGCTTAAAAGGGGGTTATAGTTCACCCCTCCACTTT.

The rearrangement links TRBV5-1 to TRBJ2-2; D ambiguous. The CDR3 has 15 residues. The germline V gene encodes CDR1 SGHRS and CDR2 YFSETQ. V lost 2 bases to trimming and J lost 1 base, with 9 bases between them. For the CDR3, the DNA is TGCGCCAGCAGCTTCTGGAGTATGAACACCGGGGAGCTGTTTTTT. Amino acid sequence: CASSFWSMNTGELFF.

This sequence joins TRBV20-1 and TRBJ2-7; D might be TRBD1 (5 bases). The CDR3 contains 13 residues. In germline, CDR1 is DFQATT, CDR2 SNEGSKA (reference sequence). V was shortened by 3 bases and J by 0 bases, with 9 bases between the two germline ends. The CDR3 coding sequence is TGCAGTGCTAGGTTGACAGACTCCTACGAGCAGTACTTC. Protein: CSARLTDSYEQYF.

In its sample, this clonotype was seen a few times. V gene TRBV7-6 combines with J gene TRBJ1-4; a possible D gene is TRBD1 (6 bases). Per the germline V gene, CDR1 is SGHVS and CDR2 is FNYEAQ. Deletions cut 8 bases from V and 0 bases from J, with 16 bases between. The CDR3 extends over 16 amino acids. The CDR3 sequence: CASRRGGGSTNEKLFF. The CDR3 DNA follows: TGTGCCAGCCGTCGAGGGGGGGGCTCAACTAATGAAAAACTGTTTTTT. Together with reference TRBV7-6 and TRBJ1-4, the CDR3 gives the full variable domain: GAGVSQSPRYKVTKRGQDVALRCDPISGHVSLYWYRQALGQGPEFLTYFNYEAQQDKSGLPNDRFSAERPEGSISTLTIQRTEQRDSAMYRCASRRGGGSTNEKLFFGSGTQLSVL.

On this clonotype itself: An end of the junction does not agree with germline; a read error may underlie this. The chain joins TRBV4-2 to TRBJ1-1, with 11 bases lining up with TRBD1. The CDR3 loop spans 14 amino acids. The V gene's germline CDR1 is LGHNA and CDR2 YNFKEQ. CDR3 protein: CACSVGGQGAWAFF. The DNA of the CDR3 is TGTGCCTGCAGCGTGGGCGGACAGGGGGCATGGGCTTTCTTT.

This chain connects TRBV14 to TRBJ2-2; D might be TRBD1 (5 bases). Trimming left V 7 bases short and J 1 base short, with 13 bases between. The length of the CDR3 is 15 residues. Germline CDR1 and CDR2: SGHDN and FVKESK. CDR3 protein: CASKAATGNTGELFF. In nucleotides, the CDR3 is TGTGCCAGCAAGGCGGCCACAGGGAACACCGGGGAGCTGTTTTTT.

Only one count was recorded for this clonotype. The chain couples TRBV28 to TRBJ2-1; no firm D call. The CDR3 is made up of 15 amino acids. Trimming cost V 3 bases and J 5 bases, with 14 bases left between them. From germline, CDR1 is MDHEN and CDR2 SYDVKM. The DNA for the CDR3 is TGTGCCAGCAGTTTCGCCTCCTTCGACGACAATGAGCAGTTCTTC. It is translated as CASSFASFDDNEQFF.

The rearrangement joins TRBV20-1 to TRBJ2-3, with 8 bases aligning to TRBD2. Trimming removed 5 bases from V and 2 bases from J; junction bases left unmatched: 12. Germline V gene lookup returns CDR1 DFQATT and CDR2 SNEGSKA (reference sequence). This CDR3 is 16 amino acids long. The CDR3 region is CSARPLAGGSTDTQYF. Here the CDR3 DNA reads TGCAGTGCTCGACCCCTTGCGGGGGGATCCACAGATACGCAGTATTTT.

The V call is TRBV4-1, the J call TRBJ1-1; 7 nucleotides agree with TRBD1. Germline values: CDR1 MGHRA, CDR2 YSYEKL. V trimming: 3 bases; J trimming: 3 bases; junction bases outside the gene matches: 4. There are 14 residues in the CDR3. This chain's CDR3 is CASSHPGGDTEAFF. CDR3 in DNA: TGCGCCAGCAGCCATCCAGGGGGAGACACTGAAGCTTTCTTT.

This clonotype was seen a handful of times. The V gene is TRBV7-2, the J gene TRBJ1-2; possible D gene TRBD1, 6 bases. Trimming shortened V by 5 bases and J by 11 bases, and 18 bases separated the two germline ends. Germline CDR1 reads SGHTA; CDR2 reads FQGNSA. CDR3 size: 13 residues. The CDR3 nucleotides read TGTGCCAGCAGCCCCCAGGCTGGGGGCGCTTACACCTTC. This gives the protein CASSPQAGGAYTF.

This chain joins TRBV28 and TRBJ2-7, with D perhaps matching TRBD1 (5 bases). CDR1 MDHEN and CDR2 SYDVKM come from the germline V gene. The ends were cut back, 7 bases at V and 6 bases at J, with 19 bases in the middle. The CDR3 loop spans 14 amino acids. The CDR3 DNA reads TGTGCCAGCACGCTAGTGGGCAGGGTGGCCGAGCAGTACTTC. It yields the protein CASTLVGRVAEQYF. The complete variable domain, with remaining parts taken from reference TRBV28 and TRBJ2-7, reads DVKVTQSSRYLVKRTGEKVFLECVQDMDHENMFWYRQDPGLGLRLIYFSYDVKMKEKGDIPEGYSVSREKKERFSLILESASTNQTSMYLCASTLVGRVAEQYFGPGTRLTVT.

This clonotype was detected a few times. The chain is built from TRBV9 and TRBJ2-3, with 7 positions matching TRBD2. The CDR3 spans 17 residues. The V gene end was trimmed by 4 bases and the J gene end by 1 base; junction bases not matched to a gene: 12. Germline lookup yields CDR1 SGDLS and CDR2 YYNGEE. This CDR3 is CASSPRGGQGGTDTQYF. The CDR3 DNA follows: TGTGCCAGCAGCCCAAGGGGAGGGCAGGGTGGCACAGATACGCAGTATTTT.

The chain carries TRBV2 and TRBJ2-3, with TRBD1 matching over 7 bases. The germline gives CDR1 SNHLY, CDR2 FYNNEI. CDR3 length: 12 residues. V gave up 6 bases and J gave up 7 bases; unmatched junction bases: 4. This CDR3 reads CASRTGFYTQYF. CDR3 nucleotide sequence: TGTGCCAGCAGGACAGGGTTCTATACGCAGTATTTT.

The V gene is TRBV20-1, the J gene TRBJ2-7, with 7 bases matching TRBD1. The CDR3 covers 14 residues. Germline assignment: CDR1 DFQATT and CDR2 SNEGSKA (reference sequence). The V gene end was trimmed by 5 bases and the J gene end by 2 bases; junction bases not matched to a gene: 9. CDR3 region: CSAPRQGGTYEQYF. The CDR3 DNA sequence: TGCAGTGCTCCGAGACAGGGTGGCACCTACGAGCAGTACTTC.

This clonotype was picked up a small number of times. This sequence joins TRBV9 and TRBJ2-7, with D possibly TRBD1 on 5 matching bases. V shed 3 bases and J shed 7 bases, with 17 bases lying between them. CDR1 and CDR2 (germline): SGDLS, YYNGEE. This CDR3 comprises 14 residues. The CDR3 loop is CASSATRGYGEQYF. The CDR3 DNA reads as TGTGCCAGCAGCGCCACAAGGGGTTACGGGGAGCAGTACTTC.

The chain links TRBV20-1 to TRBJ2-3, with a tentative D call TRBD2 (6 bases). CDR1 DFQATT and CDR2 SNEGSKA come from the germline V gene (reference sequence). Trimming stripped 6 bases from V and 3 bases from J, with 19 bases between. The CDR3 totals 15 residues. DNA of the CDR3: TGCAGTGCCCCCGGGGTGGGAGGCATTACAGATACGCAGTATTTT. Translation: CSAPGVGGITDTQYF.

In its sample, this clonotype was seen a few times. This rearrangement joins TRBV6-1 to TRBJ2-5; 7 bases match TRBD1. The CDR3 length is 13 residues. Germline V gene lookup returns CDR1 MNHNS and CDR2 SASEGT. The V gene end was trimmed by 5 bases and the J gene end by 11 bases; junction bases not matched to a gene: 11. The CDR3 DNA sequence: TGTGCCAGCAGTCTTACAGGGGACCGAGAGCAGTACTTC. It is translated as CASSLTGDREQYF.

The chain has TRBV7-2 and TRBJ1-2; the D is unclear. CDR3 size: 13 residues. Germline V CDR1 and CDR2: SGHTA, FQGNSA. The V and J ends lost 1 base and 5 bases respectively, with 8 bases between them. CDR3 DNA sequence: TGTGCCAGCAGCTTAGTAAACCCATATGGCTACACCTTC. Protein sequence: CASSLVNPYGYTF.

The CDR3 spells CASGVADTQYF. In DNA form, the CDR3 reads TGTGCCAGCGGAGTAGCAGATACGCAGTATTTT. The V gene is TRBV11-2, the J gene TRBJ2-3; D is unclear. The CDR3 is made up of 11 amino acids. The germline CDR1 and CDR2 sequences are SGHAT and FQNNGV. The V end lost 8 bases, the J end lost 4 bases, and 7 bases lay between the germline ends.

The CDR3 bases are TGTGCCAGCACCTTGAGCGGGGCCAGGTACAATGAGCAGTTCTTC. Encoded protein: CASTLSGARYNEQFF. V usage is TRBV3-1 and J usage is TRBJ2-1; 7 bases fit TRBD2. With 7 bases clipped from V and 4 bases from J, the junction kept 10 bases outside the gene matches. There are 15 residues in the CDR3. The germline CDR1 and CDR2 sequences are LGHDT and YNNKEL (reference sequence).

A remark on this clonotype: The junction departs from germline at one end; a sequencing error may be responsible. This chain connects TRBV7-6 to TRBJ1-2; a possible D gene is TRBD1 (5 bases). Germline values: CDR1 SGHVS, CDR2 FNYEAQ. The CDR3 contains 12 residues. In nucleotides, the CDR3 is TGTGCCAGCAGCTCCGGACACTATGACTACACCTTC. This translates into CASSSGHYDYTF.

This clonotype was seen many times. J is TRBJ1-2 and V is TRBV7-9, with 8 bases matching TRBD1. The CDR3 extends over 14 amino acids. The V and J ends lost 5 bases and 3 bases, in that order; junction bases with no gene match: 5. Looked up from germline, CDR1 is SEHNR and CDR2 is FQNEAQ (reference sequence). The CDR3 DNA sequence: TGTGCCAGCAGCCAAGGACAGGGTCACTATGGCTACACCTTC. Translated, it gives CASSQGQGHYGYTF.

The gene calls are TRBV4-3 and TRBJ1-2; D remains unclear. The CDR3 has 14 amino acids. Trimming cost V 3 bases and J 2 bases, with 10 bases left between them. Germline CDR1 is LGHNA and CDR2 is YSLEER. The CDR3 sequence: CASSHDLQNYGYTF. CDR3 in DNA: TGCGCCAGCAGCCACGATTTACAGAACTATGGCTACACCTTC.

The sample holds a few counts of this clonotype. This chain joins TRBV10-3 and TRBJ1-1; D call uncertain. Per germline, CDR1 ENHRY and CDR2 SYGVKD. V lost 0 bases and J lost 3, with 14 bases in between. The length of the CDR3 is 16 residues. As DNA, the CDR3 is TGTGCCATCAGTGAGTCGTCAGGACGTTCCTACACTGAAGCTTTCTTT. Translated, it gives CAISESSGRSYTEAFF.

Regarding this clonotype: A much larger clone lies one base from this, so it may be a read error. The gene calls are TRBV28 and TRBJ2-7, with TRBD2 matching over 10 bases. Trimming cost V 7 bases and J 3 bases; bases outside gene matches: 6. The CDR3 runs 14 residues. In germline, CDR1 is MDHEN, CDR2 SYDVKM. CDR3 DNA sequence: TGTGCCAGCAACCCTCGGACTAGCGGCTACGAGCAGTACTTC. As protein: CASNPRTSGYEQYF. The full variable domain, in which reference TRBV28 and TRBJ2-7 provide the parts outside the CDR3, is DVKVTQSSRYLVKRTGEKVFLECVQDMDHENMFWYRQDPGLGLRLIYFSYDVKMKEKGDIPEGYSVSREKKERFSLILESASTNQTSMYLCASNPRTSGYEQYFGPGTRLTVT.

This clonotype was recorded a few times. This chain connects TRBV4-3 to TRBJ2-1; 7 bases match TRBD1. Germline-derived CDR1 and CDR2 are LGHNA and YSLEER. CDR3 size: 16 residues. J gave up 3 bases and V 4 bases, and 9 bases lay outside the gene matches. The DNA of the CDR3 is TGCGCCAGCAGCCGGGCCGGGGACAGTAACTACAATGAGCAGTTCTTC. Translated, it gives CASSRAGDSNYNEQFF.

J is TRBJ2-1 and V is TRBV20-1; TRBD2 matches 11 bases. This CDR3 is 19 amino acids long. Losses at the gene ends were 8 bases for V and 0 bases for J; bases not matched to a gene: 18. Germline V gene data show CDR1 as DFQATT and CDR2 as SNEGSKA (reference sequence). The CDR3, as DNA: TGCAGTCCAAGAGCCCCTTTTACTAGCGGGGGACCCTCCTACAATGAGCAGTTCTTC. This encodes CSPRAPFTSGGPSYNEQFF.

The chain employs TRBV6-2 or TRBV6-3 and TRBJ2-7, with TRBD2 matching over 11 bases. The junction had 3 bases not matched to a gene; V was cut back by 8 bases and J by 3 bases. Germline V gene lookup returns CDR1 MNHEY and CDR2 SVGEGT. The CDR3 is 13 amino acids. The DNA of the CDR3 is TGTGCCAGCGAACTAGCGGGGGACTACGAGCAGTACTTC. Translating it yields CASELAGDYEQYF.

This clonotype occurred once. The genes are TRBV15 and TRBJ2-7; D is ambiguous. The better agreement between TRBJ2-5 and the DNA end casts doubt on the J call. Germline values: CDR1 LNHNV, CDR2 YYDKDF (reference sequence). The CDR3 length is 13 residues. In DNA form, the CDR3 reads TGTGCCACCAGCCTGACAAGCGCGGAGACCCAGTACTTC. Its translation is CATSLTSAETQYF.

This chain joins TRBV2 and TRBJ1-1, with 10 positions matching TRBD1. The germline CDR1 and CDR2 sequences are SNHLY and FYNNEI. The V gene end was trimmed by 7 bases and the J gene end by 1 base; junction bases not matched to a gene: 15. The CDR3 spans 18 residues. This CDR3 reads CASKPPRQGAPKNTEAFF. CDR3 sequence (DNA): TGTGCCAGCAAGCCCCCCCGACAGGGGGCCCCGAAGAACACTGAAGCTTTCTTT.